These 9 T cell receptor beta chains were all obtained from the same sample, sequenced in a study of T cell repertoires in cytomegalovirus infection. These receptors' targets are unknown. TCRdb called the reads again in MiXCR, with one record for every CDR3 protein. The profile shows 60,000 to 75,000 distinct CDR3 sequences, approximately 24% of them singletons. Material: PBMCs, sequenced either directly or after in vitro stimulation (not recorded which). These TCRs come from a human donor in good health (CMV status not recorded). Some clones in this sample may be carry-over from other donors' samples.

V usage is TRBV25-1 and J usage is TRBJ2-7; possibly TRBD1 for D (5 bases). CDR3 length equals 20 residues. Trimming shortened V by 5 bases and J by 2 bases, and 31 bases separated the two germline ends. Germline assignment: CDR1 MGHDK and CDR2 SYGVNS. The CDR3 reads CASSRKPIATDLIFPYEQYF. The DNA of the CDR3 is TGTGCCAGCAGTCGAAAACCGATCGCGACAGACTTAATTTTTCCCTACGAGCAGTACTTC.

This clonotype was detected a few times. The CDR3 coding sequence is TGTGCCAGCAGTTACGCTAAGACAGGGATGGGGGCCAACGTCCTGACTTTC. Encoded protein: CASSYAKTGMGANVLTF. V and J are TRBV6-2 or TRBV6-3 and TRBJ2-6; TRBD1 aligns across 7 bases. CDR3 length: 17 amino acids. The trim removed 2 bases at V and 4 bases at J, leaving 8 bases unmatched. The germline gives CDR1 MNHEY, CDR2 SVGEGT.

This chain links TRBV6-1 with TRBJ2-5; possibly TRBD2 for D (5 bases). Germline V gene lookup returns CDR1 MNHNS and CDR2 SASEGT. This CDR3 is built from 15 residues. The V end lost 3 bases, the J end lost 1 base, and 12 bases lay between the germline ends. The CDR3 loop reads CASSEGGPIQETQYF. CDR3 DNA: TGTGCCAGCAGTGAGGGCGGGCCTATCCAAGAGACCCAGTACTTC.

The table lists this clonotype with a few counts. The V gene is TRBV5-6, the J gene TRBJ2-3; D ambiguous. This CDR3 contains 14 residues. Trimming removed 1 base from V and 3 bases from J, with 9 bases in between. The germline CDR1 and CDR2 sequences are SGHDT and YYEEEE. Written as DNA, the CDR3 is TGTGCCAGCAGCTTGAGTGGTCGGACAGATACGCAGTATTTT. It yields the protein CASSLSGRTDTQYF.

J is TRBJ2-6 and V is TRBV28; TRBD1 or TRBD2 may be the D gene (5 bases each). CDR1 and CDR2 (germline): MDHEN, SYDVKM. This CDR3 is built from 16 residues. V lost 3 bases to trimming and J lost 0 bases, with 9 bases between them. The CDR3 DNA reads TGTGCCAGCAGTTTTGGGACGGCCTCTGGGGCCAACGTCCTGACTTTC. It translates to CASSFGTASGANVLTF.

This chain uses TRBV11-2 with TRBJ1-2; D unresolved. Trimming left V 0 bases short and J 8 bases short, with 10 bases between. The CDR3 has 13 residues. Germline V lookup: CDR1 SGHAT, CDR2 FQNNGV. The CDR3 DNA reads TGTGCCAGCAGCTTAGACCCTTCTTGGGGCTACACCTTC. Translated, it gives CASSLDPSWGYTF.

The rearrangement uses TRBV28 and TRBJ2-1; 11 bases are shared with TRBD2. Germline lookup yields CDR1 MDHEN and CDR2 SYDVKM. V was clipped by 1 base and J by 9 bases; unmatched bases: 11. The CDR3 sequence is 17 residues long. The DNA of the CDR3 is TGTGCCAGCAGTTTATTTACCCCTTTACTAGCGGGGGTTGAGCAGTTCTTC. This gives the protein CASSLFTPLLAGVEQFF.

The chain uses TRBV28 and TRBJ2-5; 7 nucleotides match TRBD2. The CDR3 length is 14 residues. The germline CDR1 and CDR2 sequences are MDHEN and SYDVKM. Losses at the gene ends were 5 bases for V and 4 bases for J; bases not matched to a gene: 7. The DNA of the CDR3 is TGTGCCAGCAGTGGGCTAGCGGCGGGAGAGACCCAGTACTTC. Translation: CASSGLAAGETQYF.

This clonotype has at least ten counts. V gene TRBV6-1 combines with J gene TRBJ1-5, with 7 bases identical to TRBD1. The CDR3 runs to 14 residues. Germline V gene lookup returns CDR1 MNHNS and CDR2 SASEGT. V was clipped by 6 bases and J by 4 bases; unmatched bases: 6. CDR3 DNA: TGTGCCAGCAGCCGAGACAGGGAAAATCAGCCCCAGCATTTT. It translates to CASSRDRENQPQHF.